The source of this TCR beta chain is a study of blood T cell dynamics during melanoma immunotherapy. In the study overall: First-line therapy was either pembrolizumab or nivolumab with ipilimumab for metastatic melanoma.

Overall study findings and caveats: PBMC repertoires of eventual disease-control patients split at W3 into clonality or diversity gains.

Germline CDR1 and CDR2: MNHNY and SVGAGI (reference sequence). The CDR3 is 12 residues long. V was cut by 8 bases and J by 3 bases, with 7 bases left in between. About this clone itself: Its antigen remains unidentified.

Time point in this sample: week 3, after first cycle of checkpoint inhibitor. One draw preceded checkpoint blockade; another followed its first cycle at week 3. This table comes from immunoSEQ multiplex PCR, and its TCRdb copy is limited to in-frame clones, with some not included. The sample lists 25,000 to 35,000 clones; approximately 88% were seen once. This receptor was identified in a human donor with melanoma. The V gene is TRBV6-6, the J gene TRBJ1-4; D gene ambiguous. Sample: blood, taken from a patient treated with checkpoint blockade. Here the CDR3 reads CASSNPNEKLFF. The CDR3 coding sequence is TGTGCCAGCTCCAACCCTAATGAAAAACTGTTTTTT.